This TCR beta chain was recorded in a study of T cell responses to AZD1222 COVID-19 vaccine. Study-wide results and limits: Seropositive status at baseline applied to only a handful of AZD1222 recipients. Spike-wide coverage was observed for vaccine-associated CD4 TCRs, with dominant responses at 160-218 and 743-854. Unmutated variant regions are reportedly targeted by nearly half of spike-specific TCRs.

Generated by immunoSEQ multiplex PCR, the TCRdb table keeps only in-frame clones and is missing some. The sample includes 90,000 to 150,000 clones, about 85% of them seen just once. Points on this clone: The antigen is undetermined.

The sample in question was peripheral blood, obtained on day 0 of AZD1222 vaccination. The receptor was isolated from an adult in good health.

The CDR3 here is CASSSATKGGSTEAFF. The DNA for the CDR3 is TGTGCCAGCAGTTCCGCGACCAAGGGGGGTAGCACTGAAGCTTTCTTT. This rearrangement joins TRBV28 to TRBJ1-1, with D possibly matching TRBD1 (6 bases). Germline assignment: CDR1 MDHEN and CDR2 SYDVKM. The CDR3 has 16 amino acids. V lost 4 bases to trimming and J lost 4 bases, with 19 bases between them.